This entry lists 3 T cell receptor beta chains sequenced from one sample in a study of blood T cells in healthy people across ages. Alongside a J-beta primer mix, a sample-barcoded 5' primer served in a second PCR lasting about 7 to 11 cycles. TCRdb re-called the 5' RACE reads with MiXCR, one entry per CDR3 protein. This table has 650,000 to 700,000 distinct CDR3 sequences, about 34% appearing once. Sample: blood. The receptors derive from a woman older than 75 in good health.

The V gene is TRBV5-1, the J gene TRBJ2-1, with TRBD2 matching over 14 bases. This CDR3 has 17 amino acids. CDR1 and CDR2 (germline): SGHRS, YFSETQ. After removal of 3 bases from V and 8 bases from J, the junction contained 10 bases not matched to a gene. Here the CDR3 reads CASSSGLAGGGGDEQFF. In DNA, the CDR3 is TGCGCCAGCAGCTCAGGACTAGCGGGAGGCGGGGGCGATGAGCAGTTCTTC.

There are a few counts of this clonotype. This sequence may be a read error, since a much larger clone differs from it by one base. This chain joins TRBV5-1 and TRBJ2-7; 9 positions agree with TRBD2. V was pared by 4 bases and J by 7 bases, with 12 bases of the junction left unmatched. Germline CDR1 and CDR2: SGHRS and YFSETQ. The CDR3 is made up of 15 amino acids. The CDR3 sequence is CASSRTSDSYNEQYF. In nucleotides, the CDR3 is TGCGCCAGCAGCCGGACTAGCGATTCCTACAATGAGCAGTACTTC.

This chain connects TRBV5-1 to TRBJ1-5; 11 positions agree with TRBD1. Germline assignment: CDR1 SGHRS and CDR2 YFSETQ. The CDR3 is 17 residues long. After removal of 2 bases from V and 1 base from J, the junction contained 5 bases not matched to a gene. Here the CDR3 reads CASSFGQGARSNQPQHF. Written as DNA, the CDR3 is TGCGCCAGCAGCTTTGGACAGGGGGCGCGAAGCAATCAGCCCCAGCATTTT.